This T cell receptor beta chain appears in the sequencing data of a study of OX40 agonist ivuxolimab in advanced cancers. Study at large: Patients were roughly 87% male with ages roughly 20 to 80, mean 60. Findings and caveats of the study: Patients with a partial response at 0.1-3.0 mg/kg had among the lowest clonal expansion.

Using immunoSEQ multiplex PCR, the repertoire was profiled, and TCRdb retains in-frame clones only, with some absent. Of 65,000 or so clones listed, around 84% are singletons. A remark on this clone: Its target is not known.

V gave up 5 bases and J gave up 6 bases; unmatched junction bases: 9. Germline lookup yields CDR1 MNHEY and CDR2 SMNVEV (reference sequence). There are 15 residues in the CDR3. The TCR was taken from an adult with an advanced solid tumor such as melanoma, head and neck, liver or kidney cancer. The chain has TRBV27 and TRBJ2-2; TRBD1 matches 7 bases. Sequenced material: CD4+ or CD8+ T cells sorted from blood, taken in a trial of the OX40 agonist ivuxolimab. CDR3 region: CASSANRGGSGELFF. The CDR3, as DNA: TGTGCCAGCAGTGCCAACAGGGGCGGATCCGGGGAGCTGTTTTTT.